This T cell receptor (beta chain) comes out of a study of blood T cell repertoires in COVID-19. Seattle's cohort entered during active infection and was followed longitudinally. TCRdb's copy holds only in-frame clones and misses some; the assay was immunoSEQ multiplex PCR. The table includes roughly 380,000 clones, approximately 89% detected once. The sample consisted of peripheral blood. The receptor's source is a woman between 40 and 55 years old with COVID-19, enrolled during active disease.

In nucleotides, the CDR3 is TGTGCCAGCAGTTTAGCCGGGGACAGGGGTAGCACAGATACGCAGTATTTT. Its protein is CASSLAGDRGSTDTQYF. This chain uses TRBV28 with TRBJ2-3, with 10 nucleotides matching TRBD1. The CDR3 is made up of 17 amino acids. Germline CDR1 is MDHEN and CDR2 is SYDVKM. Germline trimming cut 2 bases from V and 0 bases from J; bases unmatched to any gene: 5.